This record covers a single T cell receptor (beta chain). Using immunoSEQ multiplex PCR, the repertoire was profiled, and TCRdb retains in-frame clones only, with some absent. The table records some 31,000 clones, approximately 86% of them present only once. As for treatment: randomized to nivolumab then ipilimumab (arm A) or the reverse (arm B). No patient had prior DNA-damaging chemotherapy. PBMC sorting kept live CD3+CD8+ cells without CD19 or CD56. This sample is part of a study of sequential checkpoint blockade in melanoma. Overall study context: Randomization was 1:1 between first-line nivolumab→ipilimumab and ipilimumab→nivolumab. Both treatment sequences were followed by maintenance nivolumab.

The CDR3 loop spans 13 amino acids. The germline V gene encodes CDR1 MNHEY and CDR2 SMNVEV (reference sequence). Deletions cut 2 bases from V and 2 bases from J, with 7 bases between. The receptor was derived from a human donor with melanoma. The rearrangement links TRBV27 to TRBJ2-7; D is undetermined. The material sequenced was CD8+ T cells sorted from blood (inferred from file names), taken from a patient given nivolumab and ipilimumab in sequence. In DNA, the CDR3 is TGTGCCAGCAGTTTAGGGCCTGCCTACGAGCAGTACTTC. Amino acid sequence: CASSLGPAYEQYF.